Following are 9 T cell receptor beta chains from one sample sequenced in a study of vaccination and CD4 T cells after COVID-19. These receptors have no known antigen. Time point specified: late sampling 161 to 241 days after vaccination in a few convalescent patients. Noted treatment: roughly 10-day PBMC culture with coronavirus spike peptide pools or control peptides (ViraFEST assay). Oncomine TCR Beta short-read sequencing was applied to DNA from cultured CD4+ T cells. In TCRdb, the PCR reads were re-called with MiXCR into one record per CDR3 protein. The sample holds under 30,000 distinct CDR3 sequences, 42% seen once. The source was CD4+ T cells from blood, cultured in vitro, collected about 7 months after SARS-CoV-2 vaccination. The receptors derive from a human donor who had recovered from COVID-19.

This chain uses TRBV18 with TRBJ2-5; D is unclear. V was pared by 2 bases and J by 5 bases, with 9 bases between. Germline V gives CDR1 KGHSH, CDR2 LQKENI. This CDR3 has 13 amino acids. The DNA for the CDR3 is TGTGCCAGCTCACCAAGGCAATCGGAGACCCAGTACTTC. Its translation: CASSPRQSETQYF.

A single count supports this clonotype. This CDR3 reads CASSRDRVETQYF. DNA for the CDR3: TGTGCCAGCAGTCGGGACAGGGTGGAGACCCAGTACTTC. V and J are TRBV28 and TRBJ2-5, with 9 bases that match TRBD1. J was trimmed by 5 bases and V by 5 bases; bases with no gene match: 3. CDR3 length: 13 residues. Germline-derived CDR1 and CDR2 are MDHEN and SYDVKM.

V and J are TRBV4-1 and TRBJ2-1; 7 bases agree with TRBD1. Germline V gene lookup returns CDR1 MGHRA and CDR2 YSYEKL. There are 13 residues in the CDR3. V was clipped by 1 base and J by 15 bases; unmatched bases: 9. The CDR3 sequence: CASSQAPGTDGFF. CDR3 DNA sequence: TGCGCCAGCAGCCAAGCTCCGGGGACAGATGGGTTCTTC.

This clonotype was seen only a few times. V gene TRBV6-5 combines with J gene TRBJ1-5; D remains unclear. From germline, CDR1 is MNHEY and CDR2 SVGAGI. CDR3 length: 13 amino acids. Trimming left V 2 bases short and J 0 bases short, with 2 bases between. The CDR3 is CASSYGSNQPQHF. CDR3 DNA: TGTGCCAGCAGTTACGGTAGCAATCAGCCCCAGCATTTT.

The V call is TRBV27, the J call TRBJ2-7; 8 bases line up with TRBD1. The CDR3 covers 14 residues. Germline CDR1 MNHEY, CDR2 SMNVEV (reference sequence). V lost 6 bases to trimming and J lost 4 bases; unmatched junction nucleotides: 8. CDR3 coding DNA: TGTGCCAGCAGGGCGGCAGGGGGCTATTACGAGCAGTACTTC. It specifies CASRAAGGYYEQYF.

The chain's CDR3 is CASSFDYYEQYF. CDR3 in DNA: TGTGCCAGCAGCTTCGACTACTACGAGCAGTACTTC. The chain couples TRBV5-4 to TRBJ2-7, with a possible D match to TRBD2 (5 bases). The CDR3 is 12 amino acids. Germline V lookup: CDR1 SGHNT, CDR2 YYREEE (reference sequence). The V end lost 2 bases, the J end lost 3 bases, and 6 bases lay between the germline ends.

This chain uses TRBV7-2 with TRBJ1-5, with D hard to call. Trimming pared 3 bases from V and 7 bases from J, leaving 10 bases between. This CDR3 contains 13 residues. CDR1 SGHTA and CDR2 FQGNSA come from the germline V gene. Written as DNA, the CDR3 is TGTGCCAGCAGCTTTAAAGCAGACCAGCCCCAGCATTTT. It codes for CASSFKADQPQHF.

This clonotype was detected once. The chain uses TRBV11-2 and TRBJ1-2; 9 nucleotides agree with TRBD1. Per germline, CDR1 SGHAT and CDR2 FQNNGV. Trimming removed 1 base from V and 3 bases from J; junction bases left unmatched: 3. The CDR3 is 15 amino acids. The DNA of the CDR3 is TGTGCCAGCAGCTTAGGGACAGGGGAAGACTATGGCTACACCTTC. Translating it yields CASSLGTGEDYGYTF.

V usage is TRBV21-1 and J usage is TRBJ1-2; TRBD1 is taken as the D call from the table, unchecked against the DNA. TRBV21-1 is a known pseudogene. The CDR3 length is 12 residues. Here the CDR3 DNA reads TGTGCCTCAACAGGGTTAACAGGGGGCTACACCTTC. It is translated as CASTGLTGGYTF.